This entry is about one TCR beta chain. Under the authors' procedure: Estimates of nucleated cell counts were drawn from the amplification of reference gene primers. Sequencing used immunoSEQ multiplex PCR; TCRdb keeps in-frame clones, though not all of them. That table furnishes V, J and clone size, whereas the DNA furnished D and trimming. The table records tens of thousands of clones, roughly 90% of them present only once. The sample is drawn from a study of blood T cell repertoires in COVID-19. The overall study: The United States, Italy and Spain supplied acute and convalescent COVID-19 samples. T cells, B-cell-depleted T cells, or PBMCs provided the cDNA or gDNA that served as material.

Trimming at V came to 7 bases and at J to 4 bases, leaving 7 bases not matched to a gene. The CDR3 has 13 residues. Germline values: CDR1 SGHTA, CDR2 FQGNSA. The receptor was isolated from a man in his 70s with acute or convalescent COVID-19. The sequencing sample was made of peripheral blood. This chain links TRBV7-2 with TRBJ2-7; 7 bases are a match to TRBD2. CDR3 protein: CASNRGRLYEQYF. CDR3 sequence (DNA): TGTGCCAGCAACCGCGGGAGACTGTACGAGCAGTACTTC. Full variable domain (outside the CDR3, taken from reference TRBV7-2 and TRBJ2-7): GAGVSQSPSNKVTEKGKDVELRCDPISGHTALYWYRQSLGQGLEFLIYFQGNSAPDKSGLPSDRFSAERTGGSVSTLTIQRTQQEDSAVYLCASNRGRLYEQYFGPGTRLTVT.